This T cell receptor (beta chain) was captured in a study of cytomegalovirus exposure and HLA in healthy donors. The table lists this clone with a few counts. Its antigen is undetermined. Overall study results and limits: Common viral pathogens were later found to be apparently linked to several of the most significant clusters. Reports credit the classifier with highly specific, highly sensitive diagnosis of cytomegalovirus status.

V was shortened by 2 bases and J by 0 bases, with 9 bases between the two germline ends. Germline V gene sequence: CDR1 SGDLS, CDR2 YYNGEE. This CDR3 has 15 residues. PCR used 60 Vbeta primers and 13 Jbeta primers. Authors' processing steps: Among the unique TCR beta chains that a later analysis counted, about 86 million in all, some 10 million were shared. Libraries were prepared by immunoSEQ multiplex PCR; TCRdb keeps only in-frame clonotypes and omits some of them. V and J calls and clone size are as listed in that table; D and trimming were resolved from the DNA. Among roughly 170,000 clones listed, just under 85% were seen once.

V gene TRBV9 combines with J gene TRBJ2-1, with D unclear. Sequencing was carried out using PBMCs. This receptor was taken from a girl aged 5-17 years in good health and CMV-seropositive. The CDR3 nucleotides are TGTGCCAGCAGCGTCTACGTGAGCTCCTACAATGAGCAGTTCTTC. It yields the protein CASSVYVSSYNEQFF.